These 11 T cell receptor beta chains share one sample of origin, sequenced in a study of T cell responses to AZD1222 COVID-19 vaccine. Repertoires were generated with immunoSEQ multiplex PCR, while TCRdb's copy carries only in-frame clones and drops some. The repertoire holds around 150,000 clones, with approximately 87% as singletons. The sample was peripheral blood, taken 28 days after the second AZD1222 dose. The receptor set was obtained from an adult who received the AZD1222 COVID-19 vaccine.

This chain uses TRBV4-2 with TRBJ1-1, with TRBD1 matching 7 bases. The CDR3 consists of 15 residues. Germline V gives CDR1 LGHNA, CDR2 YNFKEQ. With V trimmed by 0 bases and J by 1 base, 2 bases remained unmatched. This chain's CDR3 is CASSQDRGENTEAFF. The CDR3 bases are TGTGCCAGCAGCCAAGACAGGGGGGAGAACACTGAAGCTTTCTTT.

The chain employs TRBV7-8 and TRBJ2-7; 10 positions match TRBD2. The J segment lost 2 bases and the V segment lost 6 bases, leaving 7 bases of the junction unmatched. The CDR3 runs 15 residues. Germline V gives CDR1 SGHVS, CDR2 FQNEAQ. The CDR3 reads CASSFGLAETYEQYF. DNA for the CDR3: TGTGCCAGCAGTTTTGGACTAGCGGAAACCTACGAGCAGTACTTC.

The chain joins TRBV3-1 (or the pseudogene TRBV3-2) to TRBJ2-1; TRBD2 matches 9 bases. The J segment lost 7 bases and the V segment lost 5 bases, leaving 9 bases of the junction unmatched. The CDR3 runs to 15 residues. Per germline, CDR1 LGHDT and CDR2 YNNKEL (reference sequence). The CDR3 loop reads CASSYSGGLRNEQFF. Written as DNA, the CDR3 is TGTGCCAGCAGCTATAGCGGGGGACTAAGGAATGAGCAGTTCTTC.

This clone was seen just once. The CDR3 DNA reads as TGTGCCAGTAGTATAAGTAGGGGTGCTTCACCCCTCCACTTT. Its protein product is CASSISRGASPLHF. This chain uses TRBV19 with TRBJ1-6, with TRBD1 as a possible D gene (5 bases). Germline CDR1 and CDR2: LNHDA and SQIVND (reference sequence). The CDR3 has 14 residues. With 2 bases removed from V and 9 bases from J, the gap between germline ends came to 11 bases. Variable domain in full (rest from reference TRBV19 and TRBJ1-6): DGGITQSPKYLFRKEGQNVTLSCEQNLNHDAMYWYRQDPGQGLRLIYYSQIVNDFQKGDIAEGYSVSREKKESFPLTVTSAQKNPTAFYLCASSISRGASPLHFGNGTRLTVT.

The chain links TRBV6-5 to TRBJ2-1, with D possibly matching TRBD1 (6 bases). Germline lookup yields CDR1 MNHEY and CDR2 SVGAGI. The CDR3 spans 13 residues. The V and J ends lost 2 bases and 16 bases respectively, with 18 bases between them. CDR3 residues: CASSYRDILNCFF. For the CDR3, the DNA is TGTGCCAGCAGTTACCGGGACATTCTTAATTGTTTCTTC.

V usage is TRBV28 and J usage is TRBJ1-1; D is possibly TRBD1 (5 bases). CDR1 and CDR2 (germline): MDHEN, SYDVKM. CDR3 size: 12 residues. The V and J ends lost 4 bases and 7 bases respectively, with 10 bases between them. CDR3 DNA sequence: TGTGCCAGCAGTTCCCGACAGTATGAAGCTTTCTTT. As protein: CASSSRQYEAFF.

The chain is built from TRBV19 and TRBJ1-2; D possibly corresponds to TRBD1 (6 bases). The CDR3 runs 11 residues. V was shortened by 6 bases and J by 7 bases, with 9 bases between the two germline ends. Germline-derived CDR1 and CDR2 are LNHDA and SQIVND (reference sequence). The chain's CDR3 is CASRVGGGYTF. The CDR3 DNA sequence: TGTGCCAGTAGAGTAGGGGGTGGCTACACCTTC.

This rearrangement joins TRBV3-1 (or the pseudogene TRBV3-2) to TRBJ2-7; D remains unclear. Germline V lookup: CDR1 LGHDT, CDR2 YNNKEL (reference sequence). This CDR3 is 14 amino acids long. Trimming pared 1 base from V and 4 bases from J, leaving 11 bases between. CDR3 bases: TGTGCCAGCAGCCAAGGTAGTTTCGTTTACGAGCAGTACTTC. Encoded protein: CASSQGSFVYEQYF.

The chain is built from TRBV30 and TRBJ1-5; tentative D call: TRBD1 (6 bases). Germline CDR1 GTSNPN, CDR2 SVGIG (reference sequence). The CDR3 covers 14 residues. The V and J ends lost 2 bases and 10 bases respectively, with 18 bases between them. The CDR3 sequence is CAWSINQGHSPQHF. The CDR3, as DNA: TGTGCCTGGAGTATCAATCAGGGACACTCACCCCAGCATTTT.

The genes are TRBV13 and TRBJ1-5; D not certain. Germline V gene lookup returns CDR1 PRHDT and CDR2 FYEKMQ (reference sequence). Trimming removed 3 bases at V and 5 bases at J, with 8 bases between. The CDR3 loop spans 13 amino acids. For the CDR3, the DNA is TGTGCCAGCAGCTTGGGCCCCGATCAGCCCCAGCATTTT. Its translation: CASSLGPDQPQHF.

This clone was seen only once. V usage is TRBV2 and J usage is TRBJ2-5; D unresolved. Germline assignment: CDR1 SNHLY and CDR2 FYNNEI. CDR3 length equals 11 residues. Trimming left V 7 bases short and J 5 bases short, with 8 bases between. CDR3 sequence: CASTGGETQYF. As DNA, the CDR3 is TGTGCCAGCACGGGTGGGGAGACCCAGTACTTC.